A single sample is the source of the 20 T cell receptor beta chains below, sequenced in a study of shared clonotypes between healthy human individuals. Naive CD8 cells lacked CD45RO and underwent positive selection for CCR7, leaving out terminally differentiated effector memory CD45RA+ cells. Clones were sequenced by immunoSEQ multiplex PCR, and TCRdb holds only the in-frame ones, with some missing. The repertoire holds under 850,000 clones, with more than 85% as singletons. Sequencing input: naive CD8+ T cells sorted from blood. The receptors originated from a man aged 25-45 years in good health.

The V and J genes are TRBV4-3 and TRBJ2-1, with 9 positions matching TRBD2. The junction had 7 bases not matched to a gene; V was cut back by 3 bases and J by 4 bases. The CDR3 totals 16 residues. Germline CDR1 and CDR2: LGHNA and YSLEER. CDR3 sequence (DNA): TGCGCCAGCAGCCACCAGGTTGCGGGAGGGTACAATGAGCAGTTCTTC. It is translated as CASSHQVAGGYNEQFF.

Only one count was recorded for this clone. V and J are TRBV4-1 and TRBJ2-5; the D is unclear. The CDR3 is 15 amino acids. Germline V CDR1 and CDR2: MGHRA, YSYEKL. Trimming cost V 4 bases and J 1 base, with 13 bases left between them. The CDR3 DNA is TGCGCCAGCAGCCCTGTGCTGACGGCCCAAGAGACCCAGTACTTC. Translated: CASSPVLTAQETQYF.

This clone has only one observation. This sample also contains other DNA sequences that code for the same CDR3. V gene TRBV9 combines with J gene TRBJ2-7; no clear D. There are 13 residues in the CDR3. The V gene's germline CDR1 is SGDLS and CDR2 YYNGEE. V was clipped by 2 bases and J by 0 bases, with 6 bases between them. The CDR3 DNA sequence: TGTGCCAGCAGCGTGGGCGACTCCTACGAGCAGTACTTC. It specifies CASSVGDSYEQYF.

V usage is TRBV5-6 and J usage is TRBJ2-7; D is unclear. Trimming removed 4 bases from V and 4 bases from J, with 18 bases in between. The CDR3 consists of 15 residues. Looked up from germline, CDR1 is SGHDT and CDR2 is YYEEEE. CDR3 DNA sequence: TGTGCCAGCAGCCCTCCCGGTGGGCCTAATTACGAGCAGTACTTC. Its translation: CASSPPGGPNYEQYF.

The chain links TRBV30 to TRBJ2-1, with 14 bases that match TRBD2. In germline, CDR1 is GTSNPN, CDR2 SVGIG (reference sequence). V lost 3 bases to trimming and J lost 5 bases; unmatched junction nucleotides: 0. This CDR3 is built from 14 residues. The CDR3 loop reads CAWRGLAGDNEQFF. The DNA for the CDR3 is TGTGCCTGGAGGGGACTAGCGGGAGACAATGAGCAGTTCTTC.

The rearrangement links TRBV10-1 to TRBJ2-5, with TRBD2 matching 13 bases. J lost 2 bases, V lost 0 bases, and 12 bases had no gene match. The germline CDR1 and CDR2 sequences are WNHNN and SYGVQD (reference sequence). The CDR3 has 20 residues. The CDR3, as DNA: TGCGCCAGCAGTGAGTCGACTCAACTAGCGGGAGGGCCAGGGCAAGAGACCCAGTACTTC. This gives the protein CASSESTQLAGGPGQETQYF.

V usage is TRBV7-2 and J usage is TRBJ1-5, with D perhaps TRBD1 (5 bases). The V and J ends lost 2 bases and 5 bases respectively, with 13 bases between them. The CDR3 is made up of 15 amino acids. The V gene's germline CDR1 is SGHTA and CDR2 FQGNSA. The DNA of the CDR3 is TGTGCCAGCAGCTTATCCAGGGCCCTAGATCAGCCCCAGCATTTT. Encoded protein: CASSLSRALDQPQHF.

This rearrangement joins TRBV7-9 to TRBJ2-1; maybe TRBD2 (7 bases). Per the germline V gene, CDR1 is SEHNR and CDR2 is FQNEAQ (reference sequence). Trimming took off 4 bases at V and 0 bases at J, with 22 bases between the two ends. CDR3 length: 19 amino acids. CDR3 amino acids: CASSSSKRDILSSYNEQFF. In nucleotides, the CDR3 is TGTGCCAGCAGCTCCTCAAAGCGGGACATCTTAAGCTCCTACAATGAGCAGTTCTTC.

The chain recombines TRBV13 with TRBJ1-2; possibly TRBD1 for D (5 bases). The CDR3 totals 13 residues. Trimming pared 0 bases from V and 12 bases from J, leaving 14 bases between. Looked up from germline, CDR1 is PRHDT and CDR2 is FYEKMQ (reference sequence). In DNA form, the CDR3 reads TGTGCCAGCAGCTTAGGGACAGTGTCTGCAGACACCTTC. This translates into CASSLGTVSADTF. Combining the CDR3 with reference TRBV13 and TRBJ1-2 gives the whole variable domain AAGVIQSPRHLIKEKRETATLKCYPIPRHDTVYWYQQGPGQDPQFLISFYEKMQSDKGSIPDRFSAQQFSDYHSELNMSSLELGDSALYFCASSLGTVSADTFGSGTRLTVV.

This clone occurred a few times. This same CDR3 is encoded by further DNA sequences in the sample. The chain links TRBV27 to TRBJ2-7; D is undetermined. In germline, CDR1 is MNHEY, CDR2 SMNVEV (reference sequence). The V and J ends lost 0 bases and 4 bases respectively, with 1 base between them. This CDR3 spans 11 amino acids. The DNA of the CDR3 is TGTGCCAGCAGTTTATCTTACGAGCAGTACTTC. The encoded protein is CASSLSYEQYF.

J is TRBJ1-2 and V is TRBV5-1; D unclear. Trimming pared 4 bases from V and 2 bases from J, leaving 15 bases between. This CDR3 contains 15 residues. Per germline, CDR1 SGHRS and CDR2 YFSETQ. This chain's CDR3 is CASSPHGFTNYGYTF. The CDR3, as DNA: TGCGCCAGCAGCCCACACGGGTTCACGAACTATGGCTACACCTTC.

This chain joins TRBV19 and TRBJ2-3, with TRBD2 matching over 12 bases. The germline CDR1 and CDR2 sequences are LNHDA and SQIVND (reference sequence). Trimming cost V 0 bases and J 4 bases; bases outside gene matches: 5. The CDR3 contains 17 residues. The CDR3 nucleotides read TGTGCCAGTAGTATAGAGGGACTAGCGGGTATGCCAGATACGCAGTATTTT. It is translated as CASSIEGLAGMPDTQYF.

CDR3 amino acids: CASSSMVGGAVLRPYEQYF. In DNA form, the CDR3 reads TGTGCCAGCAGTTCGATGGTCGGGGGCGCCGTCCTCCGTCCCTACGAGCAGTACTTC. The chain couples TRBV28 to TRBJ2-7; D is tentatively TRBD1 or TRBD2 (6 bases each). CDR3 length equals 19 residues. Germline-derived CDR1 and CDR2 are MDHEN and SYDVKM. Trimming cost V 4 bases and J 2 bases, with 27 bases left between them.

The chain is built from TRBV5-1 and TRBJ1-1; no reliable D call. Germline CDR1 SGHRS, CDR2 YFSETQ. The CDR3 extends over 15 amino acids. Trimming pared 1 base from V and 4 bases from J, leaving 14 bases between. CDR3 protein: CASSLRLGLGTEAFF. The CDR3 DNA reads TGCGCCAGCAGCTTGAGGTTGGGTTTGGGCACTGAAGCTTTCTTT.

Notes on this clone: One end of the junction is discordant with germline, which a read error may explain. The J gene is TRBJ1-2, the V gene TRBV30, with D unresolved. The germline CDR1 and CDR2 sequences are GTSNPN and SVGIG (reference sequence). The CDR3 spans 13 residues. The CDR3, as DNA: TGTGCCTGGAGTGAAGAACGGAACTATGACTACACCTTC. As protein: CAWSEERNYDYTF.

V and J are TRBV25-1 and TRBJ2-1; D possibly corresponds to TRBD1 (6 bases). From germline, CDR1 is MGHDK and CDR2 SYGVNS. The CDR3 covers 14 residues. V was clipped by 6 bases and J by 2 bases, with 11 bases between them. Written as DNA, the CDR3 is TGTGCCAGCAGCCCCGGGACAACCTACAATGAGCAGTTCTTC. Residues: CASSPGTTYNEQFF.

The CDR3 reads CASSLVQGTQPQHF. In DNA, the CDR3 is TGTGCCAGCAGTTTGGTACAGGGGACGCAGCCCCAGCATTTT. The chain joins TRBV6-5 to TRBJ1-5; TRBD1 matches 7 bases. J lost 7 bases, V lost 4 bases, and 7 bases had no gene match. Per the germline V gene, CDR1 is MNHEY and CDR2 is SVGAGI. The CDR3 is 14 amino acids.

This chain joins TRBV7-9 and TRBJ1-5; a possible D gene is TRBD1 (6 bases). This CDR3 has 15 residues. Between the trimmed V and J ends, which lost 4 bases and 0 bases, there was a span of 10 bases. The germline V gene has CDR1 SEHNR and CDR2 FQNEAQ (reference sequence). The CDR3 DNA is TGTGCCAGCAGCTCTCGGACAGATAGCAATCAGCCCCAGCATTTT. This sequence encodes CASSSRTDSNQPQHF.

This clone showed up just once. The rearrangement uses TRBV4-2 and TRBJ1-1; TRBD1 aligns across 8 bases. The germline V gene encodes CDR1 LGHNA and CDR2 YNFKEQ. Trimming removed 3 bases from V and 0 bases from J; junction bases left unmatched: 3. This CDR3 comprises 15 residues. The CDR3: CASSHGQGMNTEAFF. In DNA, the CDR3 is TGTGCCAGCAGCCATGGACAGGGCATGAACACTGAAGCTTTCTTT.

The gene calls are TRBV27 and TRBJ2-1; D may be TRBD2 (6 bases). V lost 3 bases, J lost 2 bases, and 14 bases lay in between. This CDR3 is 16 amino acids long. Germline V gene sequence: CDR1 MNHEY, CDR2 SMNVEV (reference sequence). The CDR3 DNA sequence: TGTGCCAGCAGTTTCGGACGGCTAGCGACCTACAATGAGCAGTTCTTC. It specifies CASSFGRLATYNEQFF.